This TCR beta chain emerged from a study of CD8 T cells in Susac syndrome. General study results and limits: The study conceded that relatively few individuals underwent its TCR sequencing and HLA analysis.

From blood CD8+ and CD4+ T cells, the TCR beta chain was sequenced. Healthy donors were controls matched for age and sex. The sample holds one count of this clonotype. Its specificity is unknown. V was pared by 4 bases and J by 2 bases, with 9 bases between. Germline CDR1 is SEHNR and CDR2 is FQNEAQ (reference sequence). The CDR3 is made up of 13 amino acids. RNA in amounts of roughly 0.5 to 1 ug was reverse transcribed with random hexamers. Amplification of TCR beta CDR3 spanned 54 Vbeta and 13 Jbeta via immunoSEQ multiplex PCR. Via MiXCR, TCRdb re-called the immunoSEQ multiplex PCR reads, giving one row per CDR3 protein. Here the sample spans some 100,000 distinct CDR3 sequences, 80% to 95% being singletons.

This chain connects TRBV7-9 to TRBJ2-7; weak D call: TRBD2 (6 bases). Sequences were obtained from CD4+ T cells from PBMCs. The sequence was obtained from a human donor in good health. CDR3 sequence reads: CASSYSGPYEQYF. DNA of the CDR3: TGTGCCAGCAGCTATAGCGGTCCCTACGAGCAGTACTTC. Combining the CDR3 with reference TRBV7-9 and TRBJ2-7 gives the whole variable domain DTGVSQNPRHKITKRGQNVTFRCDPISEHNRLYWYRQTLGQGPEFLTYFQNEAQLEKSRLLSDRFSAERPKGSFSTLEIQRTEQGDSAMYLCASSYSGPYEQYFGPGTRLTVT.